Each of the 8 T cell receptor beta chains below was sequenced from the same sample in a study of blood T cells in healthy people across ages. A second PCR of about 7 to 12 cycles used a sample-barcoded 5' primer and a J-beta primer mix. Using its own MiXCR run on the 5' RACE reads, TCRdb lists one record per CDR3 protein. This table holds 1.5 million to 2 million distinct CDR3 sequences, around half found once. What was sequenced was blood. The receptor set was obtained from a woman aged 40 to 50 in good health.

This clonotype occurred a few times. This chain links TRBV6-6 with TRBJ1-1; D might be TRBD1 (5 bases). Trimming stripped 0 bases from V and 6 bases from J, with 17 bases between. Germline CDR1 is MNHNY and CDR2 is SVGAGI (reference sequence). The CDR3 length is 16 residues. The CDR3 loop reads CASSYSVGTERSEAFF. CDR3 coding DNA: TGTGCCAGCAGTTACTCGGTCGGGACCGAGAGGTCTGAAGCTTTCTTT.

The V and J genes are TRBV4-1 and TRBJ2-7; D may be TRBD1 (6 bases). CDR1 and CDR2 from the germline V gene are MGHRA and YSYEKL. Between the trimmed V and J ends, which lost 2 bases and 3 bases, there was a span of 11 bases. CDR3 size: 14 residues. CDR3 loop: CASSQLGQNYEQYF. The CDR3, as DNA: TGCGCCAGCAGCCAACTTGGACAGAACTACGAGCAGTACTTC.

This sequence joins TRBV21-1 and TRBJ2-3; the table gives TRBD2 as D, unverified against the DNA. TRBV21-1 is deemed a pseudogene. This CDR3 region has 15 residues. The DNA for the CDR3 is TGTGCCAGCAGCATTACGGCGGGGGGGCGAGATACGCAGTATTTT. Translated, it gives CASSITAGGRDTQYF.

In this sample, this clonotype turned up a few times. The chain combines TRBV29-1 with TRBJ2-5; 8 positions match TRBD2. The CDR3 totals 13 residues. V shed 7 bases and J 1 base; nucleotides not matched to a gene: 5. The V gene's germline CDR1 is SQVTM and CDR2 ANQGSEA. CDR3 bases: TGCAGCGGTAAGCGGGGGCCCCAAGAGACCCAGTACTTC. Protein sequence: CSGKRGPQETQYF. The entire variable domain, with the rest obtained from reference TRBV29-1 and TRBJ2-5, is as follows: SAVISQKPSRDICQRGTSLTIQCQVDSQVTMMFWYRQQPGQSLTLIATANQGSEATYESGFVIDKFPISRPNLTFSTLTVSNMSPEDSSIYLCSGKRGPQETQYFGPGTRLLVL.

The rearrangement joins TRBV28 to TRBJ2-7; possibly TRBD2 for D (6 bases). The CDR3 loop spans 12 amino acids. V lost 5 bases and J 9 bases, leaving 14 bases between the germline ends. Germline CDR1 MDHEN, CDR2 SYDVKM. The CDR3 DNA reads TGTGCCAGCAGTCCACAAACGGGGGTGCAGTACTTC. It is translated as CASSPQTGVQYF.

The chain combines TRBV4-1 with TRBJ2-7, with TRBD2 matching 12 bases. The CDR3 spans 15 residues. The germline CDR1 and CDR2 sequences are MGHRA and YSYEKL. V lost 2 bases, J lost 7 bases, and 6 bases stayed unmatched. CDR3 in DNA: TGCGCCAGCAGCCAACCTAGCGGGGGGGCGGGGGAGCAGTACTTC. It yields the protein CASSQPSGGAGEQYF.

The CDR3 is CASSSLGQGQYF. The CDR3 DNA follows: TGTGCCAGCAGTTCCCTCGGACAGGGGCAGTACTTC. The gene calls are TRBV27 and TRBJ2-7; TRBD1 matches at 8 bases. Germline loops: CDR1 MNHEY, CDR2 SMNVEV (reference sequence). After removal of 4 bases from V and 9 bases from J, the junction contained 5 bases not matched to a gene. The CDR3 length is 12 residues.

This clonotype has a handful of counts. This sequence joins TRBV4-2 and TRBJ2-1; weak D call: TRBD1 (5 bases). The germline gives CDR1 LGHNA, CDR2 YNFKEQ. The CDR3 length is 15 residues. The V gene lost 4 bases and the J gene lost 6 bases, with 16 bases spanning the gap. CDR3 loop: CASSPRDGAGNEQFF. CDR3 in DNA: TGTGCCAGCAGCCCAAGGGATGGGGCCGGCAATGAGCAGTTCTTC.